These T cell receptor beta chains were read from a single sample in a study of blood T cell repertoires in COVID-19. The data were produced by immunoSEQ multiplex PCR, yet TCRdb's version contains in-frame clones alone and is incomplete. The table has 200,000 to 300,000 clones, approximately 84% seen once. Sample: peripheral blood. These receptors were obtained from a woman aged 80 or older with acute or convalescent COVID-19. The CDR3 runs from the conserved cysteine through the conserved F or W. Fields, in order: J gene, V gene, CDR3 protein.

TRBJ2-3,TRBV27,CASSLSASPDTQYF
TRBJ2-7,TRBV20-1,CSATHHLEQYF
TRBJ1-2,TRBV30,CAWSASLRGYGYTF
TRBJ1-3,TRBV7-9,CASAETSSGNTIYF
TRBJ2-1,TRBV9,CASSVNRGTEQFF
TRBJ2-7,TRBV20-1,CSGRSSDEQYF
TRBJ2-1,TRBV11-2,CASSTLAGRSYNEQFF
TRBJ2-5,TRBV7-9,CASSFTLGEETQYF
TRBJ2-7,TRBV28,CASSPRYEQYF
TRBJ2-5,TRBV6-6,CASTASLLKYF
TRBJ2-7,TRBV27,CAPGYEQYF
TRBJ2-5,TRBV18,CASSPPTGGGETQYF
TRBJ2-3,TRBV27,CASSLSYKSLAGGPDTQYF
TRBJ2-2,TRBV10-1,CASSADIPNTGELFF
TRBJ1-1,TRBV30,CAWNQRGLNTEAFF
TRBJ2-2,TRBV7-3,CASSLGLGNTGELFF
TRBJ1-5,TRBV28,CASQNNGKFYQPQHF
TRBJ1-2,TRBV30,CAWSPITGGCWGYTF
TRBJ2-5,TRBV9,CASSVAAAGFQETQYF
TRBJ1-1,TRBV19,CASSAFRTGTDTEAFF
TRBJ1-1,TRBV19,CASSTISNDRGAFF
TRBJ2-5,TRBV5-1,CASSLDSQETQYF
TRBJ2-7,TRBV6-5,CASSNGRGFYEQYF
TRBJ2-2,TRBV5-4,CASSLGLSGGYTGELFF
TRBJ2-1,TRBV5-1,CASSLEAGSYNEQFF
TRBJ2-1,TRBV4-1,CASSQGIAGSYNEQFF
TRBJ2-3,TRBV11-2,CASSLRGRSTDTQYF
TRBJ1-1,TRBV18,CASSVTGGKNTEAFF
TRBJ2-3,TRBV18,CASSNRDGRSTDTQYF
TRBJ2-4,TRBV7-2,CASSLSGTRNNIQYF
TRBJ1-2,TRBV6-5,CASSTSGYGYTF
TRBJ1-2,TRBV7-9,CASSPRDSAYGYTF
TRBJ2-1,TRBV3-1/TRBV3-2,CASSHLSRGNEQFF
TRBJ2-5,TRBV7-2,CASSRSLGTKMETQYF
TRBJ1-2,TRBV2,CASLPVGPGYGYTF